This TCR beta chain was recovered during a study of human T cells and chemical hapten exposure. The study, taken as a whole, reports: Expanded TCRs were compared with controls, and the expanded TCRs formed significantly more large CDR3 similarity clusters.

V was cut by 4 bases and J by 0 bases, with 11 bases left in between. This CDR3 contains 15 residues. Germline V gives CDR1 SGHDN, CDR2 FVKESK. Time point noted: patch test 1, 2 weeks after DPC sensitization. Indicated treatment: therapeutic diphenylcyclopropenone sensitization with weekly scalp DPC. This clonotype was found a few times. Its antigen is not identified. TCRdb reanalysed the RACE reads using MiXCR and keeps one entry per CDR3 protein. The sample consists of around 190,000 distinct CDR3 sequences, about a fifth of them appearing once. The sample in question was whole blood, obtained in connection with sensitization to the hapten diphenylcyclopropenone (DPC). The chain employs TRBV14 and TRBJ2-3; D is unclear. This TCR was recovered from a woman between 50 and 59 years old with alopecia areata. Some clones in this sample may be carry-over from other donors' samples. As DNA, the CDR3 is TGTGCCAGCAGCCCAGGCATCAGCAGCACAGATACGCAGTATTTT. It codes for CASSPGISSTDTQYF. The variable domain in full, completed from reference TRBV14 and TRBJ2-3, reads EAGVTQFPSHSVIEKGQTVTLRCDPISGHDNLYWYRRVMGKEIKFLLHFVKESKQDESGMPNNRFLAERTGGTYSTLKVQPAELEDSGVYFCASSPGISSTDTQYFGPGTRLTVL.